The rows below give T cell receptor beta chains drawn from one sample of a study of blood T cell repertoires in COVID-19. Repertoires were generated with immunoSEQ multiplex PCR, while TCRdb's copy carries only in-frame clones and drops some. Of approximately 21,000 clones listed, roughly 89% are singletons. The sequencing sample was made of peripheral blood. The receptors were gathered from a man in his sixties or seventies with active COVID-19. Both conserved end residues are part of each CDR3. The D gene is left open where the match is weak. Size is omitted from some rows. Given values are once, few, many or a class for expanded clones.

V gene: TRBV29-1
J gene: TRBJ1-2
clone size: NA
D gene: TRBD1
CDR3 protein: CSVEGDRIGGGYTF
CDR3 DNA: TGCAGCGTTGAAGGGGACAGAATTGGGGGTGGCTACACCTTC

V gene: TRBV6-5
J gene: TRBJ2-3
clone size: once
D gene: TRBD2
CDR3 protein: CASRDAGGYSDTQYF
CDR3 DNA: TGTGCCAGCAGAGACGCGGGGGGGTACTCAGATACGCAGTATTTT

V gene: TRBV5-1
J gene: TRBJ2-5
clone size: NA
D gene: NA
CDR3 protein: CASSSNPGGLETQYF
CDR3 DNA: TGCGCCAGCAGCTCGAATCCAGGGGGGTTAGAGACCCAGTACTTC

V gene: TRBV30
J gene: TRBJ2-2
clone size: NA
D gene: NA
CDR3 protein: CAWNPGRPNTGELFF
CDR3 DNA: TGTGCCTGGAATCCGGGTCGTCCGAACACCGGGGAGCTGTTTTTT

V gene: TRBV10-2
J gene: TRBJ2-1
clone size: NA
D gene: NA
CDR3 protein: CASSEPGGRRNEQFF
CDR3 DNA: TGCGCCAGCAGTGAACCGGGGGGCCGACGGAATGAGCAGTTCTTC

V gene: TRBV18
J gene: TRBJ2-7
clone size: NA
D gene: TRBD1
CDR3 protein: CASSPSLPGQGAYEQYF
CDR3 DNA: TGTGCCAGCTCACCCAGCCTTCCGGGACAGGGGGCCTACGAGCAGTACTTC

V gene: TRBV4-1
J gene: TRBJ2-2
clone size: NA
D gene: NA
CDR3 protein: CASSQVGLTNTGELFF
CDR3 DNA: TGCGCCAGCAGCCAGGTGGGACTTACGAACACCGGGGAGCTGTTTTTT

V gene: TRBV30
J gene: TRBJ2-2
clone size: NA
D gene: TRBD1
CDR3 protein: CAWKFRDRVAGELFF
CDR3 DNA: TGTGCCTGGAAATTTCGGGACAGGGTGGCCGGGGAGCTGTTTTTT

V gene: TRBV6-5
J gene: TRBJ1-5
clone size: NA
D gene: NA
CDR3 protein: CASLSQGFNQPQHF
CDR3 DNA: TGTGCCAGTCTCTCCCAGGGTTTCAATCAGCCCCAGCATTTT

V gene: TRBV29-1
J gene: TRBJ1-2
clone size: NA
D gene: NA
CDR3 protein: CSVGTARVGGYTF
CDR3 DNA: TGCAGCGTTGGGACAGCGAGGGTGGGTGGCTACACCTTC

V gene: TRBV7-3
J gene: TRBJ2-7
clone size: once
D gene: NA
CDR3 protein: CASSLGGQGEQYF
CDR3 DNA: TGTGCCAGCAGCTTGGGCGGCCAGGGTGAGCAGTACTTC

V gene: TRBV5-4
J gene: TRBJ1-2
clone size: NA
D gene: NA
CDR3 protein: CASSRATEDYGYTF
CDR3 DNA: TGTGCCAGCAGCCGAGCGACAGAAGACTATGGCTACACCTTC

V gene: TRBV5-6
J gene: TRBJ1-3
clone size: NA
D gene: NA
CDR3 protein: CASSLRGSSGNTIYF
CDR3 DNA: TGTGCCAGCAGCCTCAGGGGTTCCTCTGGAAACACCATATATTTT

V gene: TRBV10-2
J gene: TRBJ2-2
clone size: NA
D gene: TRBD1
CDR3 protein: CASSEFDRGPGELFF
CDR3 DNA: TGCGCCAGCAGTGAGTTCGACAGGGGTCCCGGGGAGCTGTTTTTT

V gene: TRBV7-3
J gene: TRBJ2-5
clone size: NA
D gene: TRBD2
CDR3 protein: CASSLGLAQETQYF
CDR3 DNA: TGTGCCAGCAGCTTGGGACTAGCCCAAGAGACCCAGTACTTC

V gene: TRBV27
J gene: TRBJ1-6
clone size: NA
D gene: NA
CDR3 protein: CASSSKGTTNSPLHF
CDR3 DNA: TGTGCCAGCAGTTCAAAAGGGACAACCAATTCACCCCTCCACTTT

V gene: TRBV6-5
J gene: TRBJ2-2
clone size: NA
D gene: TRBD2
CDR3 protein: CASRTSGSGTGELFF
CDR3 DNA: TGTGCCAGCAGAACTAGCGGGAGCGGCACCGGGGAGCTGTTTTTT

V gene: TRBV7-6
J gene: TRBJ2-7
clone size: NA
D gene: TRBD2
CDR3 protein: CASSPWTSGSGEQYF
CDR3 DNA: TGTGCCAGCAGCCCCTGGACTAGCGGGAGTGGCGAGCAGTACTTC

V gene: TRBV19
J gene: TRBJ2-3
clone size: NA
D gene: NA
CDR3 protein: CASSNPGGNTDTQYF
CDR3 DNA: TGTGCCAGTAGTAACCCCGGGGGAAACACAGATACGCAGTATTTT